Given below is one T cell receptor (beta chain) in context. Its target is not known. The length of the CDR3 is 14 residues. Germline CDR1 GTSNPN, CDR2 SVGIG (reference sequence). Trimming removed 2 bases at V and 3 bases at J, with 11 bases between. The data stem from a study of cytomegalovirus exposure and HLA in healthy donors. Findings and caveats of the study: Later analysis demonstrated an association between a missense DCLRE1C variant and TCR beta V- and J-gene trimming. Reported findings show TCR beta sequences accurately forecast HLA-A and HLA-B alleles in most subjects.

Amplification used 60 Vbeta primers and 13 Jbeta primers. Data came from immunoSEQ multiplex PCR; TCRdb stores just in-frame clones and leaves some out. The repertoire holds about 160,000 clones, with 70% to 80% as singletons. This clonotype originated in a man between 18 and 35 years old in good health and CMV-seropositive. Sequences were obtained from PBMCs. V usage is TRBV30 and J usage is TRBJ1-5; D unresolved. The CDR3 here is CAWSSRRDNQPQHF. The CDR3 DNA sequence: TGTGCCTGGAGTTCCCGACGGGACAATCAGCCCCAGCATTTT.